These T cell receptor beta chains were read from a single sample in a study of cytomegalovirus exposure and HLA in healthy donors. Method: immunoSEQ multiplex PCR; TCRdb's copy keeps in-frame clones and lacks some. The sample shows under 90,000 clones, 77% of them seen only once. Specimen: PBMCs. These receptors came from a man aged 45-65 years in good health and CMV-seropositive. Each CDR3 is given with its conserved first and last residue. D genes are given only for firm matches. Expanded clones get a size class; other rows say once, few or many, or leave the size out.

j_gene: TRBJ1-2
abundance: NA
d_gene: NA
v_gene: TRBV7-2
CDR3nt: TGTGCCAGCAGCGGGCAGAACTATGGCTACACCTTC
CDR3aa: CASSGQNYGYTF

j_gene: TRBJ2-1
abundance: NA
d_gene: NA
v_gene: TRBV5-1
CDR3nt: TGCGCCAGCAGCCTCCCTTCAGGGTCCGGGGAGCAGTTCTTC
CDR3aa: CASSLPSGSGEQFF

j_gene: TRBJ2-7
abundance: few
d_gene: NA
v_gene: TRBV11-3
CDR3nt: TGTGCCAGCAGCGCATACCGGGGGCAGTACTTC
CDR3aa: CASSAYRGQYF

j_gene: TRBJ2-5
abundance: NA
d_gene: TRBD2
v_gene: TRBV7-2
CDR3nt: TGTGCCAGCAGCTTACTAGCGGGGGTTCAAGAGACCCAGTACTTC
CDR3aa: CASSLLAGVQETQYF

j_gene: TRBJ2-5
abundance: NA
d_gene: TRBD2
v_gene: TRBV5-1
CDR3nt: TGCGCCAGCAGCTTGGTGGGGACTAATGTAGAGACCCAGTACTTC
CDR3aa: CASSLVGTNVETQYF

j_gene: TRBJ2-5
abundance: NA
d_gene: TRBD2
v_gene: TRBV7-2
CDR3nt: TGTGCCAGCAGCTTGAGATCAGCGGGAGTTGGAGAGACCCAGTACTTC
CDR3aa: CASSLRSAGVGETQYF

j_gene: TRBJ2-7
abundance: NA
d_gene: NA
v_gene: TRBV2
CDR3nt: TGTGCCAGCAGGGCTCGCGGGGCGAACTCCTACGAGCAGTACTTC
CDR3aa: CASRARGANSYEQYF

j_gene: TRBJ2-3
abundance: NA
d_gene: TRBD2
v_gene: TRBV18
CDR3nt: TGTGCCAGCTCACCTGCCCCTAGCGGGAGTCGAGATACGCAGTATTTT
CDR3aa: CASSPAPSGSRDTQYF

j_gene: TRBJ2-1
abundance: NA
d_gene: NA
v_gene: TRBV7-9
CDR3nt: TGTGCCAGCAGCCTCCACCAGGAGCAGTTCTTC
CDR3aa: CASSLHQEQFF

j_gene: TRBJ2-7
abundance: NA
d_gene: TRBD1
v_gene: TRBV19
CDR3nt: TGTGCCAGTAGTATAAGAGGACAGGGATCGACACGGAACGAGCAGTACTTC
CDR3aa: CASSIRGQGSTRNEQYF

j_gene: TRBJ1-4
abundance: NA
d_gene: TRBD1
v_gene: TRBV12-5
CDR3nt: TGTGCTAGTGGACCCGGACAAATTTGGGACAGTACTAATGAAAAACTGTTTTTT
CDR3aa: CASGPGQIWDSTNEKLFF

j_gene: TRBJ2-1
abundance: NA
d_gene: TRBD1
v_gene: TRBV19
CDR3nt: TGTGCCAGTAGGACAGGGAAGGGATTTGAAAATGAGCAGTTCTTC
CDR3aa: CASRTGKGFENEQFF

j_gene: TRBJ2-1
abundance: NA
d_gene: TRBD2
v_gene: TRBV10-3
CDR3nt: TGTGCCGCCAAGGGGACTAGCGGGAGCTGGGAGCAGTTCTTC
CDR3aa: CAAKGTSGSWEQFF

j_gene: TRBJ2-3
abundance: NA
d_gene: NA
v_gene: TRBV4-2
CDR3nt: TGTGCCAGCAGCCAAAAAGGGGATAGCACAGATACGCAGTATTTT
CDR3aa: CASSQKGDSTDTQYF

j_gene: TRBJ2-6
abundance: once
d_gene: TRBD1
v_gene: TRBV7-2
CDR3nt: TGTGCCAGCAGCAGGCAGCCGGGACAGGCCTCTGGGGCCAACGTCCTGACTTTC
CDR3aa: CASSRQPGQASGANVLTF

j_gene: TRBJ2-1
abundance: NA
d_gene: TRBD2
v_gene: TRBV7-6
CDR3nt: TGTGCCAGCAGCTGGGGGACTAGCGGGAGAAATGAGCAGTTCTTC
CDR3aa: CASSWGTSGRNEQFF

j_gene: TRBJ2-7
abundance: NA
d_gene: NA
v_gene: TRBV5-4
CDR3nt: TGTGCCAGCAGCTTGAGTTTGGAGGACGAGCAGTACTTC
CDR3aa: CASSLSLEDEQYF

j_gene: TRBJ1-1
abundance: few
d_gene: NA
v_gene: TRBV7-9
CDR3nt: TGTGCCAGCAGTCGAACACCGAACACTGAAGCTTTCTTT
CDR3aa: CASSRTPNTEAFF

j_gene: TRBJ2-5
abundance: NA
d_gene: NA
v_gene: TRBV2
CDR3nt: TGTGCCAGCAGTGAAGTACTAGGGGAGACCCAGTACTTC
CDR3aa: CASSEVLGETQYF

j_gene: TRBJ1-2
abundance: once
d_gene: NA
v_gene: TRBV2
CDR3nt: TGTGCCAGCAGATTGACAGGCGACTATGGCTACACCTTC
CDR3aa: CASRLTGDYGYTF

j_gene: TRBJ2-4
abundance: once
d_gene: TRBD2
v_gene: TRBV6-1
CDR3nt: TGTGCCAGCAGTGATAGCGGGGTGAAAAACATTCAGTACTTC
CDR3aa: CASSDSGVKNIQYF

j_gene: TRBJ2-5
abundance: once
d_gene: NA
v_gene: TRBV10-3
CDR3nt: TGTGCCATCAGCTCTGGCGGAACCGAGACCCAGTACTTC
CDR3aa: CAISSGGTETQYF

j_gene: TRBJ2-5
abundance: NA
d_gene: NA
v_gene: TRBV5-1
CDR3nt: TGCGCCAGCAGCTTGGTTACTGTCATAGAGACCCAGTACTTC
CDR3aa: CASSLVTVIETQYF

j_gene: TRBJ2-3
abundance: NA
d_gene: TRBD2
v_gene: TRBV5-4
CDR3nt: TGTGCCAGCAGCTTGGAAACTAGCGGGAGACGCACGCAGTATTTT
CDR3aa: CASSLETSGRRTQYF

j_gene: TRBJ1-3
abundance: NA
d_gene: NA
v_gene: TRBV7-9
CDR3nt: TGTGCCAGCAGCGTACAGGACTCTGGAAACACCATATATTTT
CDR3aa: CASSVQDSGNTIYF

j_gene: TRBJ2-7
abundance: few
d_gene: TRBD2
v_gene: TRBV4-1
CDR3nt: TGCGCCAGCAGCCAAGATGCGGCGGGGGGATACGAGCAGTACTTC
CDR3aa: CASSQDAAGGYEQYF

j_gene: TRBJ1-5
abundance: NA
d_gene: TRBD1
v_gene: TRBV14
CDR3nt: TGTGCCAGCAGCCAAGGAGGGACAGTGAATCAGCCCCAGCATTTT
CDR3aa: CASSQGGTVNQPQHF

j_gene: TRBJ2-3
abundance: NA
d_gene: NA
v_gene: TRBV27
CDR3nt: TGTGCCAGCAGTTATCAGAGCACAGATACGCAGTATTTT
CDR3aa: CASSYQSTDTQYF

j_gene: TRBJ2-3
abundance: NA
d_gene: TRBD2
v_gene: TRBV5-6
CDR3nt: TGTGCCAGCAGCTTGAGGACTAGCGGGACTTATACGCAGTATTTT
CDR3aa: CASSLRTSGTYTQYF

j_gene: TRBJ1-2
abundance: NA
d_gene: NA
v_gene: TRBV30
CDR3nt: TGTGCCTGGAGTGTAATCCAAGCCCCTACCTATGGCTACACCTTC
CDR3aa: CAWSVIQAPTYGYTF

j_gene: TRBJ1-1
abundance: once
d_gene: NA
v_gene: TRBV27
CDR3nt: TGTGCCAGCAGTTTATGGCGGGAGAACACTGAAGCTTTCTTT
CDR3aa: CASSLWRENTEAFF